A single sample gave rise to the 30 T cell receptor beta chains below, sequenced in a study of blood T cells in healthy people across ages. The second PCR ran roughly 7 to 12 cycles with a sample-barcoded 5' primer and J-beta primers. TCRdb ran MiXCR on the 5' RACE reads and lists one entry per CDR3 protein. There are roughly 830,000 distinct CDR3 sequences in the sample; around 62% occur only once, and about 30% lies in the top ten. Sequencing was done on a sample of blood. These receptors came from a man younger than 40 in good health.

Concerning this clonotype itself: The germline gene is not matched at one end of the junction; a read error may be the cause. The chain combines TRBV29-1 with TRBJ2-3, with D perhaps TRBD1 or TRBD2 (5 bases each). The CDR3 is 15 residues long. Germline CDR1 reads SQVTM; CDR2 reads ANQGSEA. This CDR3 is CSVKPQGEGTDTRYF. CDR3 coding DNA: TGCAGCGTTAAACCCCAGGGCGAGGGCACAGATACGCGGTATTTT.

This rearrangement joins TRBV20-1 to TRBJ2-3; a weak D match, TRBD1 (5 bases). CDR1 DFQATT and CDR2 SNEGSKA come from the germline V gene (reference sequence). This CDR3 region has 14 residues. Trimming cost V 3 bases and J 1 base, with 11 bases left between them. CDR3 bases: TGCAGTGCTAGTGTGGGGCCCGGCACAGATACGCAGTATTTT. It specifies CSASVGPGTDTQYF.

This chain links TRBV4-1 with TRBJ2-5; 10 bases agree with TRBD2. The germline V gene encodes CDR1 MGHRA and CDR2 YSYEKL. This CDR3 is 16 amino acids long. The J segment lost 1 base and the V segment lost 0 bases, leaving 2 bases of the junction unmatched. The CDR3 here is CASSQELAGTQETQYF. As DNA, the CDR3 is TGCGCCAGCAGCCAAGAACTAGCGGGGACCCAAGAGACCCAGTACTTC.

The chain joins TRBV6-5 to TRBJ2-3; D gene uncertain. With 6 bases removed from V and 6 bases from J, the gap between germline ends came to 13 bases. Germline V gene lookup returns CDR1 MNHEY and CDR2 SVGAGI. The CDR3 length is 13 residues. The CDR3 loop is CASSRTAGDTQYF. CDR3 DNA: TGTGCCAGCAGCCGGACCGCTGGGGATACGCAGTATTTT.

This chain joins TRBV20-1 and TRBJ2-3; D gene ambiguous. This CDR3 has 13 amino acids. Germline-derived CDR1 and CDR2 are DFQATT and SNEGSKA (reference sequence). V lost 6 bases to trimming and J lost 1 base, with 11 bases between them. The chain's CDR3 is CSAPDMGTDTQYF. The CDR3 DNA is TGCAGTGCGCCCGACATGGGCACAGATACGCAGTATTTT.

This clonotype appeared a few times. This chain joins TRBV20-1 and TRBJ2-3, with 12 positions matching TRBD2. Germline CDR1 reads DFQATT; CDR2 reads SNEGSKA (reference sequence). This CDR3 spans 15 amino acids. V was clipped by 3 bases and J by 0 bases; unmatched bases: 1. The CDR3 DNA is TGCAGTGCTAGTGGGACTAGCGGGAGCACAGATACGCAGTATTTT. Protein product: CSASGTSGSTDTQYF.

This chain joins TRBV29-1 and TRBJ2-5, with 10 bases lining up with TRBD1. V shed 0 bases, J shed 4 bases, and the junction held 8 bases outside the gene matches. The length of the CDR3 is 16 residues. From germline, CDR1 is SQVTM and CDR2 ANQGSEA. The CDR3 region has the DNA TGCAGCGTTGAAGATCGTGGACAGGGGGTTGGAGAGACCCAGTACTTC. Its translation is CSVEDRGQGVGETQYF.

This clonotype was observed a handful of times. The J gene is TRBJ2-7, the V gene TRBV27, with D possibly TRBD2 on 6 matching bases. Germline loops: CDR1 MNHEY, CDR2 SMNVEV (reference sequence). V was trimmed by 2 bases and J by 0 bases, leaving 14 bases between them. CDR3 size: 16 residues. CDR3: CASSLRAGTSSYEQYF. CDR3 nucleotide sequence: TGTGCCAGCAGTTTACGGGCGGGGACCAGCTCCTACGAGCAGTACTTC.

This clonotype was detected only a few times. The chain has TRBV6-2 or TRBV6-3 and TRBJ1-5; D perhaps matches TRBD1 (5 bases). Trimming stripped 0 bases from V and 5 bases from J, with 14 bases between. Germline V gene lookup returns CDR1 MNHEY and CDR2 SVGEGT. The CDR3 totals 16 residues. The CDR3 here is CASSYSPSRGYQPQHF. In DNA, the CDR3 is TGTGCCAGCAGTTACTCTCCGAGTCGGGGGTATCAGCCCCAGCATTTT.

J is TRBJ1-2 and V is TRBV4-3; the D is unclear. This CDR3 spans 16 amino acids. CDR1 LGHNA and CDR2 YSLEER come from the germline V gene. V was pared by 4 bases and J by 5 bases, with 20 bases between. Here the CDR3 reads CASSRDEVTDRYGYTF. The CDR3 DNA sequence: TGCGCCAGCAGCCGAGATGAGGTAACAGACCGTTATGGCTACACCTTC.

This clonotype was picked up a small number of times. V usage is TRBV6-5 and J usage is TRBJ2-5; D may be TRBD2 (5 bases). Trimming stripped 4 bases from V and 7 bases from J, with 16 bases between. CDR1 is MNHEY and CDR2 is SVGAGI in the germline V gene. The CDR3 spans 14 residues. The CDR3 nucleotides read TGTGCCAGCAGTTTCGCGGGCAGACTTGGGACCCAGTACTTC. Translation gives CASSFAGRLGTQYF.

This clonotype appeared a few times. The chain couples TRBV10-3 to TRBJ1-1; 8 nucleotides match TRBD1. The V and J ends lost 7 bases and 1 base, in that order; junction bases with no gene match: 2. The CDR3 extends over 13 amino acids. Looked up from germline, CDR1 is ENHRY and CDR2 is SYGVKD. The CDR3 loop is CAITGTGNTEAFF. The CDR3 coding sequence is TGTGCCATCACCGGGACAGGGAACACTGAAGCTTTCTTT.

This chain joins TRBV6-5 and TRBJ1-2, with D maybe TRBD1 (6 bases). The CDR3 is made up of 15 amino acids. The germline CDR1 and CDR2 sequences are MNHEY and SVGAGI. Between the trimmed V and J ends, which lost 4 bases and 1 base, there was a span of 13 bases. In DNA form, the CDR3 reads TGTGCCAGCAGTTCCACTCCAGGGGTTAACTATGGCTACACCTTC. It is translated as CASSSTPGVNYGYTF.

The J gene is TRBJ2-1, the V gene TRBV6-2 or TRBV6-3; no definite D call. This CDR3 comprises 12 residues. Germline V lookup: CDR1 MNHEY, CDR2 SVGEGT. Deletions cut 6 bases from V and 2 bases from J, with 5 bases between. The CDR3, as DNA: TGTGCCAGCAGCCGCCCCTACAATGAGCAGTTCTTC. Amino acids: CASSRPYNEQFF.

This rearrangement joins TRBV7-8 to TRBJ2-1, with a tentative D call TRBD1 (6 bases). The CDR3 loop spans 13 amino acids. Deletions cut 3 bases from V and 5 bases from J, with 8 bases between. Germline assignment: CDR1 SGHVS and CDR2 FQNEAQ. The CDR3 DNA is TGTGCCAGCAGCTTCCAGGGGAACAATGAGCAGTTCTTC. Translation gives CASSFQGNNEQFF. Variable domain in full (rest from reference TRBV7-8 and TRBJ2-1): GAGVSQSPRYKVAKRGQDVALRCDPISGHVSLFWYQQALGQGPEFLTYFQNEAQLDKSGLPSDRFFAERPEGSVSTLKIQRTQQEDSAVYLCASSFQGNNEQFFGPGTRLTVL.

This clonotype has a handful of counts. This chain joins TRBV6-2 or TRBV6-3 and TRBJ2-7; TRBD2 might be the D (6 bases). V was shortened by 9 bases and J by 3 bases, with 15 bases between the two germline ends. Germline V gene sequence: CDR1 MNHEY, CDR2 SVGEGT. The CDR3 sequence is 13 residues long. The CDR3 region has the DNA TGTGCCAGTGGGACTTCCCACCTCTACGAGCAGTACTTC. It translates to CASGTSHLYEQYF.

This chain uses TRBV7-9 with TRBJ2-5; tentatively, D is TRBD2 (6 bases). CDR1 and CDR2 from the germline V gene are SEHNR and FQNEAQ (reference sequence). V dropped 3 bases and J dropped 11 bases, with 22 bases sitting between them. The CDR3 has 15 residues. Written as DNA, the CDR3 is TGTGCCAGCAGCTTTTTGCCGGGGGTAGAAAATGAGCAGTACTTC. The encoded protein is CASSFLPGVENEQYF.

The V gene is TRBV20-1, the J gene TRBJ1-6; D is undetermined. With 4 bases removed from V and 7 bases from J, the gap between germline ends came to 11 bases. Germline V gene data show CDR1 as DFQATT and CDR2 as SNEGSKA (reference sequence). This CDR3 is 13 amino acids long. The CDR3 region is CSATLHENSPLHF. The CDR3 DNA is TGCAGTGCTACACTTCACGAAAATTCACCCCTCCACTTT.

This clonotype was counted between two and nine times. J is TRBJ2-6 and V is TRBV12-3 or TRBV12-4; a weak D match, TRBD2 (5 bases). The CDR3 covers 16 residues. V was clipped by 4 bases and J by 0 bases, with 10 bases between them. CDR3 region: CASSSPADSGANVLTF. The CDR3 region has the DNA TGTGCCAGCAGTTCTCCAGCGGACTCTGGGGCCAACGTCCTGACTTTC.

This chain uses TRBV28 with TRBJ2-5; D possibly uses TRBD1 or TRBD2 (5 bases each). Germline V gene sequence: CDR1 MDHEN, CDR2 SYDVKM. V lost 5 bases to trimming and J lost 1 base, with 11 bases between them. The CDR3 has 14 amino acids. The CDR3 DNA is TGTGCCAGCAGTCGGGGACGGTCCCAAGAGACCCAGTACTTC. Amino acid sequence: CASSRGRSQETQYF.

DNA for the CDR3: TGTGCCAGCAGTTACGCCAAGATCGGGACCCAGTACTTC. Its protein product is CASSYAKIGTQYF. The chain joins TRBV6-2 or TRBV6-3 to TRBJ2-5, with D hard to call. The CDR3 is made up of 13 amino acids. V was shortened by 2 bases and J by 7 bases, with 11 bases between the two germline ends. CDR1 and CDR2 from the germline V gene are MNHEY and SVGEGT.

This rearrangement joins TRBV20-1 to TRBJ2-7; 7 bases are shared with TRBD1. The CDR3 is 14 residues long. Germline V gene data show CDR1 as DFQATT and CDR2 as SNEGSKA (reference sequence). Trimming removed 6 bases from V and 4 bases from J; junction bases left unmatched: 12. CDR3 nucleotide sequence: TGCAGTGCCAGGCCCAGGGCCAGGGGGTACGAGCAGTACTTC. Amino acids: CSARPRARGYEQYF.

The rearrangement joins TRBV21-1 to TRBJ1-1. TRBV21-1 represents a pseudogene. CDR3 length: 15 amino acids. CDR3 amino acids: CASSKAKGGELGAFF. The CDR3, as DNA: TGTGCCAGCAGCAAAGCCAAGGGTGGGGAACTCGGAGCTTTCTTT.

This clonotype was seen a handful of times. The chain joins TRBV7-3 to TRBJ2-7, with D possibly being TRBD2 (7 bases). The J call is uncertain, as TRBJ2-5 better fits the DNA end. From germline, CDR1 is SGHTA and CDR2 FQGTGA. CDR3 length: 13 residues. The CDR3 nucleotides read TGTGCCAGCAGTAAAGGGGGGGAAGAGACCCAGTACTTC. Protein: CASSKGGEETQYF.

The chain couples TRBV20-1 to TRBJ2-5, with D perhaps assigned TRBD1 or TRBD2 (6 bases each). The CDR3 totals 15 residues. The germline gives CDR1 DFQATT, CDR2 SNEGSKA (reference sequence). Trimming left V 6 bases short and J 2 bases short, with 19 bases between. The CDR3 DNA is TGCAGTGCGCGGGACTCCGGAGGGGGTCAAGAGACCCAGTACTTC. It translates to CSARDSGGGQETQYF.

The V and J genes are TRBV20-1 and TRBJ2-7; unclear D gene. Germline V gene lookup returns CDR1 DFQATT and CDR2 SNEGSKA (reference sequence). V was trimmed by 7 bases and J by 1 base, leaving 8 bases between them. The CDR3 runs to 11 residues. The CDR3 nucleotides are TGCAGTGTAAAGAGATCCTACGAGCAGTACTTC. Translated: CSVKRSYEQYF.

The chain employs TRBV15 and TRBJ2-3, with 10 positions matching TRBD2. V shed 1 base and J 2 bases; nucleotides not matched to a gene: 6. Germline V CDR1 and CDR2: LNHNV, YYDKDF (reference sequence). The CDR3 totals 17 residues. Here the CDR3 DNA reads TGTGCCACCAGCAGAGGTGCTAGCGGGGGAATCACAGATACGCAGTATTTT. It yields the protein CATSRGASGGITDTQYF.

CDR3 sequence reads: CASRMGTGVGEQYF. In nucleotides, the CDR3 is TGTGCCAGCAGGATGGGGACAGGGGTCGGCGAGCAGTACTTC. The V and J genes are TRBV2 and TRBJ2-7, with TRBD1 identical over 10 bases. The germline gives CDR1 SNHLY, CDR2 FYNNEI. The CDR3 length is 14 residues. V gave up 6 bases and J gave up 6 bases; unmatched junction bases: 8.

The chain employs TRBV3-1 and TRBJ2-7; 7 nucleotides align to TRBD1. The J call may be incorrect, as the DNA end agrees better with TRBJ2-4. Germline CDR1 and CDR2: LGHDT and YNNKEL (reference sequence). The CDR3 consists of 17 residues. CDR3 residues: CASSQLRQGVAKNIQYF. The CDR3 coding sequence is TGTGCCAGCAGCCAGCTTAGACAGGGAGTAGCCAAAAACATTCAGTACTTC.

This chain links TRBV6-5 with TRBJ1-2, with TRBD1 identical over 7 bases. V gave up 2 bases and J gave up 5 bases; unmatched junction bases: 14. Germline CDR1 reads MNHEY; CDR2 reads SVGAGI. The CDR3 contains 17 residues. The CDR3 loop reads CASSYAEGATVGYGYTF. CDR3 sequence (DNA): TGTGCCAGCAGTTACGCGGAGGGGGCGACGGTGGGGTATGGCTACACCTTC.